This TCR beta chain was recovered during a study of shared clonotypes between healthy human individuals (dated by TCRdb to the early 2020s). Study-level background: A few men and a couple of women, aged 18 to 49 years, made up the cohort. For each donor, CD4 naive and CD4 memory were each given three plates, CD8 naive was given two plates, and CD8 memory was given one plate. Blood TCR repertoires of about 5 healthy adults were deeply sequenced to estimate repertoire size and the extent of clonotype sharing between individuals. Libraries were prepared and TCR repertoires were sequenced by different laboratories using diverse techniques, in order to increase sequencing depth and limit assay-specific biases. Per donor, leukapheresis produced somewhere between about 0.94 and 9.5 billion PBMCs.

In its sample, this clone was seen once. The clone's antigen remains unknown. The record has no base qualities; no much larger clone is one base away. The donors were healthy, HIV-negative adults with no recently reported acute infections or vaccinations. All donors were Caucasian adults living in Nashville, Tennessee, USA. CD4+ T cells were enriched through magnetic negative selection, after which naive cells were positively selected on CD45RA and the remaining negative fraction served as the memory subset. After blood collection by leukapheresis, PBMCs were isolated using Ficoll-Histopaque density gradient centrifugation and then cryopreserved in the vapor phase of liquid nitrogen. Analytical flow cytometry was used to check the purity and quantity of each magnetically sorted T cell population. Genomic DNA was isolated from every sorted fraction and measured by UV absorbance on a Nanodrop 2000c.

Germline trimming amounts to 2 bases on V and 6 bases on J, with 7 as the count of junction bases outside the gene matches. Looking up the germline V gene (reference sequence) yields CDR1 MNHNY and CDR2 SVGAGI. The CDR3 sequence holds 15 residues, the cysteine and phenylalanine included. The CDR3 DNA has 45 bases and is translated from base 1. Study-wide conclusions, independent of this receptor: Because the study included a small number of donors, the genetic and exposure-history diversity represented was limited. Rarefaction of sorted-subset datasets indicated incomplete sequencing despite the large sequencing depth. Clonotypes shared by all four sorted-subset donors showed higher generation probabilities than non-shared clonotypes. Naive subsets generally had larger estimated clonotype richness than memory subsets. Sampling was limited to blood, and TCR repertoires in tissue likely differ from TCR repertoires in blood. Approximately 5% of naive CD4, 3.5% of naive CD8, around 2.3% of memory CD4, and around 0.42% of memory CD8 clonotypes were shared across several donors. Pairwise subsampling indicated that sequencing depth was expected to affect the degree of clonotype sharing among donors.

Using the deep immunoSEQ assay, TCR CDR3 regions were amplified from genomic DNA by multiplex PCR. Extracted genomic DNA from each cell subset was spread evenly across all wells of several immunoSEQ 96-well plates, with each plate serving as a replicate. For sorted subsets, each replicate PCR was loaded with roughly 200 ng genomic DNA, equivalent to 25,000 to 35,000 T cell genomes. Purified libraries were quantified with a Qubit 3.0 fluorometer, sized on a Bioanalyzer 2100, and re-quantified with the KAPA Library Quantification kit. Each immunoSEQ 96-well plate was sequenced on its own single-read 150-cycle Illumina NextSeq 550 flow cell. Under the source paper's analysis protocol: Because the immunoSEQ output held only junctional sequences and lacked quality scores, the filtering could not match the filtering applied to full-length reads. To assign V/J genes and CDR3, sequences were annotated using PyIR, a Python wrapper for IgBLAST v1.9, with IMGT germline references. Reads were filtered out if the reads had weak V/J assignments (E-value above 1e-6), no CDR3, stop codons, out-of-frame junctions, or ambiguous translated residues. V3J clonotypes were defined by identical inferred V gene, J gene, and CDR3 amino acid sequence. The percentage overlap between two repertoires was calculated by dividing the number of shared unique clonotypes by the size of the smaller repertoire. Three approaches were used to assess repertoire richness: RTK rarefaction, the Chao1 estimator, and Recon v2.1 estimates of unobserved clonotypes. OLGA was used to compute generation probabilities for all TCRbeta clonotypes that the gDNA method yielded from a handful of donors. TCRdb's version of the immuneACCESS table is confined to in-frame rearrangements and falls short of the full clone set. An unresolved V gene accounts for under half of the shortfall where checked; the remainder is of unknown origin. V and J calls and clone size come straight from that table; D and trimming were deduced from the DNA. Across this sample there are over 950,000 clones, with around three quarters seen only once. In total, the top ten clones hold about 0.89% of the sample.

Recombination joined TRBV6-6 with TRBJ2-1; 7 bases in the middle match TRBD2. The TCR was taken from a man between 18 and 35 years old in good health. Some clones in this sample may be carry-over from other donors' samples. Sequences were obtained from memory CD4+ T cells from PBMCs. Taken with the paper, the label for cell subset or site translates to: CD45RA-negative fraction. The DNA reads as follows: TGTGCCAGCAGTTACGTCTTGGGGGGGAGCAATGAGCAGTTCTTC. Translated, it reads CASSYVLGGSNEQFF.